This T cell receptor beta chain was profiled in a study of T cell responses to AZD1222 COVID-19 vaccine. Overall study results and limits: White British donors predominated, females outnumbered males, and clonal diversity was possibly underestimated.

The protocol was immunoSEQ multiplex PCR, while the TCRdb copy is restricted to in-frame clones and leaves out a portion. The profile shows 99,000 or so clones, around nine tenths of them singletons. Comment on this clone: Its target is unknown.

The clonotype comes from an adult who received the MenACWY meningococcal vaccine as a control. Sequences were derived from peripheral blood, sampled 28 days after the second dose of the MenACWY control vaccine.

For the CDR3, the DNA is TGCGCCAGCAGCCAAGACCGGGACACCTACAATCAGCCCCAGCATTTT. As protein: CASSQDRDTYNQPQHF. The J gene is TRBJ1-5, the V gene TRBV4-3; D may be TRBD1 (6 bases). The V gene's germline CDR1 is LGHNA and CDR2 YSLEER. There are 16 residues in the CDR3. V was cut by 0 bases and J by 3 bases, with 12 bases left in between.